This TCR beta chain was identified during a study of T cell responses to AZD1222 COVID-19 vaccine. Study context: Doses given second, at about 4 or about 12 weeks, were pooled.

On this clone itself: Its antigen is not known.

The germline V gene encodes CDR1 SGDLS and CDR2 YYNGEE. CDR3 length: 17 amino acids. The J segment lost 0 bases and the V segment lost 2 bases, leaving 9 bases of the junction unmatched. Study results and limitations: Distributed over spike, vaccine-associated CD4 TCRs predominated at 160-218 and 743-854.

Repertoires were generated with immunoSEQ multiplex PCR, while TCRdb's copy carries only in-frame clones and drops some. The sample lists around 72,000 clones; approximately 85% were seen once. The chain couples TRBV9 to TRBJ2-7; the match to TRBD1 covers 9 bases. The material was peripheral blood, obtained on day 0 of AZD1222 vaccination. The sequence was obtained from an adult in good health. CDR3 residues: CASSVSPGQGSSYEQYF. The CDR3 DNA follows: TGTGCCAGCAGCGTTTCACCGGGACAGGGATCCTCCTACGAGCAGTACTTC. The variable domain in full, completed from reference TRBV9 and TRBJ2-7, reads DSGVTQTPKHLITATGQRVTLRCSPRSGDLSVYWYQQSLDQGLQFLIQYYNGEERAKGNILERFSAQQFPDLHSELNLSSLELGDSALYFCASSVSPGQGSSYEQYFGPGTRLTVT.